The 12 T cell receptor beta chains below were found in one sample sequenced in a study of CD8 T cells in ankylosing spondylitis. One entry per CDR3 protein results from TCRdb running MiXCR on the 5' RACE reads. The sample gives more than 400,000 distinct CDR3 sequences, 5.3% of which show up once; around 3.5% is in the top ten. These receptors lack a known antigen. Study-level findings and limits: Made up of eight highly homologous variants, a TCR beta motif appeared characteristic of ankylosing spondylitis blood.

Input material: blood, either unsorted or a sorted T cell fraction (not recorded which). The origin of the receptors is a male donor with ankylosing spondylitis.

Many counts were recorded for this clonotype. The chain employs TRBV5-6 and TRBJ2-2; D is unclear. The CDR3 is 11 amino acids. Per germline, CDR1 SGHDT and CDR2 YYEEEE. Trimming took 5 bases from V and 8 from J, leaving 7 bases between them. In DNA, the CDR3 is TGTGCCAGCAGTCGGTGGGGGGAGCTGTTTTTT. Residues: CASSRWGELFF.

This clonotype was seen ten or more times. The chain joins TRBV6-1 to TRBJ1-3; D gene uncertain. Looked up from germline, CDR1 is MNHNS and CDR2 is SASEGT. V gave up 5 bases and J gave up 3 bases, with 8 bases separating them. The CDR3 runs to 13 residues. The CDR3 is CASSRRDGNTIYF. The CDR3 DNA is TGTGCCAGCAGTCGTAGAGATGGAAACACCATATATTTT.

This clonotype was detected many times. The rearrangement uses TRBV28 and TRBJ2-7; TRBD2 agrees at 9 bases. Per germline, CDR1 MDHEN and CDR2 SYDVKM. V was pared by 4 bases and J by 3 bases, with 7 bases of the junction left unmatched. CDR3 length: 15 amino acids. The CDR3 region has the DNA TGTGCCAGCAGTTCCCCAGCGGGAGGAGGCTACGAGCAGTACTTC. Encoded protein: CASSSPAGGGYEQYF.

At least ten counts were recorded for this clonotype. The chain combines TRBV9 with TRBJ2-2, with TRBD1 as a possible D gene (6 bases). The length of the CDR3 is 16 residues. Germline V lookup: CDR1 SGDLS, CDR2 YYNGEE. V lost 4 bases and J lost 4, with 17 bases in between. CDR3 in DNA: TGTGCCAGCAGCCCCTACCCAGGGGCGCGCACCGGGGAGCTGTTTTTT. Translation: CASSPYPGARTGELFF.

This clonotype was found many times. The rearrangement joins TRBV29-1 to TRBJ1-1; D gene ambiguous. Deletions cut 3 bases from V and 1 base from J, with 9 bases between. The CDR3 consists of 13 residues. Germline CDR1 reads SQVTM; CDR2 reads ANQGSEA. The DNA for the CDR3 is TGCAGCGTTGACGGCCGTTCGAACACTGAAGCTTTCTTT. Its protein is CSVDGRSNTEAFF.

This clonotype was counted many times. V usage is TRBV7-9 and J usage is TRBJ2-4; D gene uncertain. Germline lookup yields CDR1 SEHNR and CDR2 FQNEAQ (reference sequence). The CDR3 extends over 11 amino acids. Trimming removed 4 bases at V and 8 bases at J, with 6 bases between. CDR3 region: CASSSVDIQYF. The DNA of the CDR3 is TGTGCCAGCAGCTCGGTAGACATTCAGTACTTC.

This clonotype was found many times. The CDR3 reads CASSPRTGTNQPQHF. CDR3 coding DNA: TGTGCCAGCAGTCCCCGGACAGGGACCAATCAGCCCCAGCATTTT. The gene calls are TRBV6-1 and TRBJ1-5, with 8 bases fitting TRBD1. The V segment lost 5 bases and the J segment 3 bases; nucleotides outside the gene matches: 6. This CDR3 spans 15 amino acids. CDR1 is MNHNS and CDR2 is SASEGT in the germline V gene.

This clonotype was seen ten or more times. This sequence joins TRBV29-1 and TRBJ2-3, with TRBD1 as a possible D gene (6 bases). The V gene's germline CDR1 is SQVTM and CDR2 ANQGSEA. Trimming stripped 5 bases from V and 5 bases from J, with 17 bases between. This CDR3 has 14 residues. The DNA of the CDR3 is TGCAGCGTTCAGAGGACAGTCACGGGAGATACGCAGTATTTT. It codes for CSVQRTVTGDTQYF.

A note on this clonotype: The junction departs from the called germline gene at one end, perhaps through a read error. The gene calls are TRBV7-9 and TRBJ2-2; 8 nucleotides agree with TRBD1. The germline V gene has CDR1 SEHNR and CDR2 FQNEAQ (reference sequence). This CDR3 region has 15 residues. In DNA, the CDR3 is TGTACCAGCAGCACAGACAGGGGTGTTCCCGGGGAGCTGTTTTTT. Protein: CTSSTDRGVPGELFF.

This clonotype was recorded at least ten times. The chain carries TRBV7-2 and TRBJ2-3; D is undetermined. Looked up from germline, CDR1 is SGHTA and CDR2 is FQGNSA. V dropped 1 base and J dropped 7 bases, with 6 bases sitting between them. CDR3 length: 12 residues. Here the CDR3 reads CASSLGGYTQYF. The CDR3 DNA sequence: TGTGCCAGCAGCTTAGGAGGATATACGCAGTATTTT.

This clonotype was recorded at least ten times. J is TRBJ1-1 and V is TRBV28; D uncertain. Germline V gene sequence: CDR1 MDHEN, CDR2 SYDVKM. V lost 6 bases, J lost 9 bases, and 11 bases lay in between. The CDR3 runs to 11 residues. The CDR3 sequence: CASSRPEKAFF. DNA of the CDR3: TGTGCCAGCAGCCGGCCGGAGAAAGCTTTCTTT.

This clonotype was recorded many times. CDR3 region: CSARDRSAETQYF. The CDR3 bases are TGCAGTGCTAGAGATCGTTCAGCGGAGACCCAGTACTTC. The chain recombines TRBV20-1 with TRBJ2-5; unclear D gene. Germline lookup yields CDR1 DFQATT and CDR2 SNEGSKA (reference sequence). Trimming shortened V by 0 bases and J by 5 bases, and 10 bases separated the two germline ends. CDR3 length: 13 residues.